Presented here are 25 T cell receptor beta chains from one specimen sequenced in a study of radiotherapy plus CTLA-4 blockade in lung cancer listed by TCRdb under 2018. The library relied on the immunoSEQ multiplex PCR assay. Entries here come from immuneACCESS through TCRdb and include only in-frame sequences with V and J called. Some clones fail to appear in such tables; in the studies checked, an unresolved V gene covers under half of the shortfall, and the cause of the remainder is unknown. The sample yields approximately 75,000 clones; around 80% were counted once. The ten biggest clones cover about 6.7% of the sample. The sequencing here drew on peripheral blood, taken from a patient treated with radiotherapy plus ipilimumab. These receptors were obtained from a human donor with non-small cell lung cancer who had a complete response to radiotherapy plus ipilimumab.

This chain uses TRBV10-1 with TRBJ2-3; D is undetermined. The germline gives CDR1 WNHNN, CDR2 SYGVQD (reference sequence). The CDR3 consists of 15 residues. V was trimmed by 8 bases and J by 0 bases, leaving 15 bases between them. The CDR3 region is CASQDQRSSTDTQYF. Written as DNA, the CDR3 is TGCGCCAGCCAGGACCAAAGATCTAGCACAGATACGCAGTATTTT.

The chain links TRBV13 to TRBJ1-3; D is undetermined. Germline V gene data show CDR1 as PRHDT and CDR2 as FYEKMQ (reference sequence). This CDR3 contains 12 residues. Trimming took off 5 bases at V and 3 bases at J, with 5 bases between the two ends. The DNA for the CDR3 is TGTGCCAGCAGCCGTTTTGGAAACACCATATATTTT. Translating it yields CASSRFGNTIYF.

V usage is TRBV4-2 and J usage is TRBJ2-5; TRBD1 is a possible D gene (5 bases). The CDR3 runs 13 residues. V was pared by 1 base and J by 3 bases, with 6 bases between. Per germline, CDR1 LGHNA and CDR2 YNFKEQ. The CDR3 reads CASSQVREETQYF. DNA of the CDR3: TGTGCCAGCAGCCAAGTCAGGGAAGAGACCCAGTACTTC.

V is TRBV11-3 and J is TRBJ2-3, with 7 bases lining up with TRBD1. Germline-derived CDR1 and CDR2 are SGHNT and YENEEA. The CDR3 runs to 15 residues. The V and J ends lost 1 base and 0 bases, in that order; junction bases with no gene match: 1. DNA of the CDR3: TGTGCCAGCAGCTTAGGGGACAGAAGCACAGATACGCAGTATTTT. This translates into CASSLGDRSTDTQYF.

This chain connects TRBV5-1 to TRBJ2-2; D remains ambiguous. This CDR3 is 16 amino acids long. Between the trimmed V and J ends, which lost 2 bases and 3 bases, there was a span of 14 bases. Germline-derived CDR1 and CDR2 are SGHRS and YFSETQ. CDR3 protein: CASSFLFSRYTGELFF. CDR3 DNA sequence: TGCGCCAGCAGCTTTCTTTTTAGCAGGTACACCGGGGAGCTGTTTTTT.

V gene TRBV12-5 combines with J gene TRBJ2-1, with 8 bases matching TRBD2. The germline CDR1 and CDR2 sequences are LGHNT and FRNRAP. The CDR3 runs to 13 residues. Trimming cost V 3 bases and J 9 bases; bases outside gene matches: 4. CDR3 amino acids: CASGLPGGFEQFF. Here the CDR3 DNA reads TGTGCTAGTGGTTTACCGGGAGGGTTTGAGCAGTTCTTC.

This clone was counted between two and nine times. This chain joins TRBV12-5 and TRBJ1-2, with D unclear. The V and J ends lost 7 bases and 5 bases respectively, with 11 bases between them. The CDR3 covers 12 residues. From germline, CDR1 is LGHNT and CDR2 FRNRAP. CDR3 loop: CASAGGRYGYTF. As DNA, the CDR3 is TGTGCTAGTGCCGGTGGGAGGTATGGCTACACCTTC.

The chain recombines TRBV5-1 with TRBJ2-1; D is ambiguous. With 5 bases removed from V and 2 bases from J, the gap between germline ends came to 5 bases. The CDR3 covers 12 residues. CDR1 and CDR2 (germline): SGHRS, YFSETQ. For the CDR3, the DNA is TGCGCCAGCAGAGGACCCTACAATGAGCAGTTCTTC. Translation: CASRGPYNEQFF.

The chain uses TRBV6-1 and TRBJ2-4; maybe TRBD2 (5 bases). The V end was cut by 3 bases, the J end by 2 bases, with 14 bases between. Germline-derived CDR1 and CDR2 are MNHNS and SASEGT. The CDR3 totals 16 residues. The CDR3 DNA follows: TGTGCCAGCAGTGACCTTAGCGATCGGTCCAAAAACATTCAGTACTTC. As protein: CASSDLSDRSKNIQYF.

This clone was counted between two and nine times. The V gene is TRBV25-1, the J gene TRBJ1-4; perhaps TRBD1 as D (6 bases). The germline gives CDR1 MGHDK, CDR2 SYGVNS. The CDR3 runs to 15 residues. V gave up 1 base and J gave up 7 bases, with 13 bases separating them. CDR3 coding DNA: TGTGCCAGCAGTGAATTGCTCACCAGGGGTGAAAAACTGTTTTTT. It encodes CASSELLTRGEKLFF. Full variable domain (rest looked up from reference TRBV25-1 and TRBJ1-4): EADIYQTPRYLVIGTGKKITLECSQTMGHDKMYWYQQDPGMELHLIHYSYGVNSTEKGDLSSESTVSRIRTEHFPLTLESARPSHTSQYLCASSELLTRGEKLFFGSGTQLSVL.

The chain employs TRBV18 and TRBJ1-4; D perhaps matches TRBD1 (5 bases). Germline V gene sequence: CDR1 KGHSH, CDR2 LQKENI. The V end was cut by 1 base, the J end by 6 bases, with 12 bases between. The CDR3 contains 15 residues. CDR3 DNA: TGTGCCAGCTCACCACGGGGGGGAATTGATGAAAAACTGTTTTTT. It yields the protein CASSPRGGIDEKLFF.

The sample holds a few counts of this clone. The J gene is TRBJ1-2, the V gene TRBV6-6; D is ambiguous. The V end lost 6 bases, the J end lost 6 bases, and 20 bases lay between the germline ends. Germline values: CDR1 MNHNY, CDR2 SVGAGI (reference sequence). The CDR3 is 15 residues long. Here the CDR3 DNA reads TGTGCCAGCAGAACCCACAATCGACACGAGAATGGCTACACCTTC. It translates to CASRTHNRHENGYTF.

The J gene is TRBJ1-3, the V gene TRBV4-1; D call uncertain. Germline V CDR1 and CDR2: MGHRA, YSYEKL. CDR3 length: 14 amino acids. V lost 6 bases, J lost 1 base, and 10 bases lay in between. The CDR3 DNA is TGCGCCAGCAGTGTCGGCACGTCTGGAAACACCATATATTTT. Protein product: CASSVGTSGNTIYF.

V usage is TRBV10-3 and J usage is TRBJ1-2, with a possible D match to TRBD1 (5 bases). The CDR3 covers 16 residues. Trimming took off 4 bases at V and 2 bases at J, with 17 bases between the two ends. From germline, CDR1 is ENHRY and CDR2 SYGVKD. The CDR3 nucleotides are TGTGCCATCAGTGTTATGGGCCCGGGGGAAAACTATGGCTACACCTTC. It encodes CAISVMGPGENYGYTF.

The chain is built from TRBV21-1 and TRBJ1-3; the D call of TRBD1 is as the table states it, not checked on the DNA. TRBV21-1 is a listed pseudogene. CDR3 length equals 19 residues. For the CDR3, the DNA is TGTGCCAGCAGCAAAGAGGAATCGGGACAGGGGACGCCCGGAAACACCATATATTTT. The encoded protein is CASSKEESGQGTPGNTIYF.

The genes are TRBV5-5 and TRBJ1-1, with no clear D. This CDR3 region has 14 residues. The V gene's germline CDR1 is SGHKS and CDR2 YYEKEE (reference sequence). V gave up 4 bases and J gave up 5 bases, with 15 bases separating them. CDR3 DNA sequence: TGTGCCAGCAGCCAATTGGGTCGGGGAACTGAAGCTTTCTTT. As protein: CASSQLGRGTEAFF.

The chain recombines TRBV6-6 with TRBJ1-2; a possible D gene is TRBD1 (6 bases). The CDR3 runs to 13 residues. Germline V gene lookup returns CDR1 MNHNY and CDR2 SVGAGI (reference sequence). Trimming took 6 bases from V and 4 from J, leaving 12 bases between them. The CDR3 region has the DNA TGTGCCAGCAGAGGCGGACAGTCCTATGGCTACACCTTC. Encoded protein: CASRGGQSYGYTF.

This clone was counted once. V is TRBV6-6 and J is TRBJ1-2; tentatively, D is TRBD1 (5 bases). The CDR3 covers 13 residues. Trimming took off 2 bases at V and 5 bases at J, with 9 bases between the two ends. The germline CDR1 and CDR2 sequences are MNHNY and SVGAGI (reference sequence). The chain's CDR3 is CASSYGTEYGYTF. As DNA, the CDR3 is TGTGCCAGCAGTTACGGGACTGAGTATGGCTACACCTTC.

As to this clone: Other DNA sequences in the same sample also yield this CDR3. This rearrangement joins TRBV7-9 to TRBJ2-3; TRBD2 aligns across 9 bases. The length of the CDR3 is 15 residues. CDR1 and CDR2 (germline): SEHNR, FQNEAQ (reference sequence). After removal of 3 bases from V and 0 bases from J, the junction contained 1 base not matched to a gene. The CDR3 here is CASSLTSGSTDTQYF. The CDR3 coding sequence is TGTGCCAGCAGCTTGACTAGCGGTAGCACAGATACGCAGTATTTT.

For the CDR3, the DNA is TGTGCCAGCTCACCATCAATGGGACAGGGAAATCAGCCCCAGCATTTT. It translates to CASSPSMGQGNQPQHF. This chain uses TRBV18 with TRBJ1-5; TRBD1 matches at 9 bases. With 2 bases clipped from V and 4 bases from J, the junction kept 6 bases outside the gene matches. The germline V gene has CDR1 KGHSH and CDR2 LQKENI. This CDR3 has 16 amino acids.

The CDR3 here is CASSEVVPNQPQHF. CDR3 in DNA: TGTGCCAGCAGTGAAGTAGTCCCTAATCAGCCCCAGCATTTT. The chain couples TRBV6-1 to TRBJ1-5; D remains ambiguous. The CDR3 is 14 residues long. V was pared by 1 base and J by 4 bases, with 8 bases between. CDR1 and CDR2 (germline): MNHNS, SASEGT.

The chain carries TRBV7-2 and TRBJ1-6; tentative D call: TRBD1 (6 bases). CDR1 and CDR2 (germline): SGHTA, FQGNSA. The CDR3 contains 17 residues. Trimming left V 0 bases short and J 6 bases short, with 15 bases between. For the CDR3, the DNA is TGTGCCAGCAGCTTAGCCCCAACGTTAGGGGGTAATTCACCCCTCCACTTT. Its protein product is CASSLAPTLGGNSPLHF.

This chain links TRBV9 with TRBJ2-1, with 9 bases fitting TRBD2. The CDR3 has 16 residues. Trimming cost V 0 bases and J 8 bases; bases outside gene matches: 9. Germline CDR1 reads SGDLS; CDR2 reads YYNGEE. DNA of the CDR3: TGTGCCAGCAGCGTAGGGGCGGGGGGGCCAGCCTATGAGCAGTTCTTC. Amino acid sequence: CASSVGAGGPAYEQFF.

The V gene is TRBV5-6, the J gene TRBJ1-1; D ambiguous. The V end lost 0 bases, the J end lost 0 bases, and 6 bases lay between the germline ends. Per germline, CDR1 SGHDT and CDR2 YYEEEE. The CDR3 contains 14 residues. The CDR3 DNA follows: TGTGCCAGCAGCTTGGTGGGAGTGAACACTGAAGCTTTCTTT. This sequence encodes CASSLVGVNTEAFF.

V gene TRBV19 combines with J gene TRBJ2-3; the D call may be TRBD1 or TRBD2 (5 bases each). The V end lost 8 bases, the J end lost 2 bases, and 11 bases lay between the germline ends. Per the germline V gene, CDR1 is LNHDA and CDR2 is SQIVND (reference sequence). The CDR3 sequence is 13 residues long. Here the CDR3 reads CASSLGTTDTQYF. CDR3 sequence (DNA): TGTGCCAGTTCTTTGGGGACCACAGATACGCAGTATTTT.